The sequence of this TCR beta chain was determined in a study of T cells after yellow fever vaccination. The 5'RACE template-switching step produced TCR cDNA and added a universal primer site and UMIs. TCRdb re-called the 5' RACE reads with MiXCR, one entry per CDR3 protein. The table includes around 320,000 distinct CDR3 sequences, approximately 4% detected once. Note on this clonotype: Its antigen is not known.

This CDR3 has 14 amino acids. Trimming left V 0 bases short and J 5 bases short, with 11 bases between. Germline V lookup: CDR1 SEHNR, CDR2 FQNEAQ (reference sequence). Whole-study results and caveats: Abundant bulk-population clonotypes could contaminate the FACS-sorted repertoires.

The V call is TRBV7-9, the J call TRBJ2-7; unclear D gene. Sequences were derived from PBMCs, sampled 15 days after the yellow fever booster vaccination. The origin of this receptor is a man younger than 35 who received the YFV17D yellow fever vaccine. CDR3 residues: CASSLARITNEQYF. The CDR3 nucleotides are TGTGCCAGCAGCTTAGCGCGAATCACAAACGAGCAGTACTTC.